The 8 T cell receptor beta chains in this list originate from one sample, sequenced in a study of CD8 T cells in Susac syndrome. The RNA, about 0.45 to 1 ug, was put through reverse transcription using random hexamers. TCRdb recomputed calls from the immunoSEQ multiplex PCR reads with MiXCR, one row per CDR3 protein. The sample yields some 300,000 distinct CDR3 sequences, approximately 89% seen once. Sequences were obtained from CD8+ T cells from PBMCs. These receptors all come from a human donor with multiple sclerosis.

V gene TRBV25-1 combines with J gene TRBJ2-4; 9 bases fit TRBD2. Looked up from germline, CDR1 is MGHDK and CDR2 is SYGVNS. J was trimmed by 7 bases and V by 2 bases; bases with no gene match: 6. This CDR3 comprises 15 residues. The CDR3 here is CASSEGAGGANIQYF. Written as DNA, the CDR3 is TGTGCCAGCAGTGAAGGGGCGGGAGGGGCCAACATTCAGTACTTC.

This clonotype was counted between two and nine times. The chain couples TRBV27 to TRBJ2-7, with D unclear. V lost 0 bases and J 4 bases, leaving 7 bases between the germline ends. Per the germline V gene, CDR1 is MNHEY and CDR2 is SMNVEV (reference sequence). The CDR3 length is 13 residues. The CDR3 DNA follows: TGTGCCAGCAGTTTATCGAGATCTTACGAGCAGTACTTC. Translated, it gives CASSLSRSYEQYF.

V gene TRBV6-5 combines with J gene TRBJ2-7, with no clear D. CDR1 MNHEY and CDR2 SVGAGI come from the germline V gene. The CDR3 covers 13 residues. V lost 4 bases, J lost 4 bases, and 11 bases lay in between. For the CDR3, the DNA is TGTGCCAGCAGTTCCACTCTGGTTTACGAGCAGTACTTC. As protein: CASSSTLVYEQYF.

This clonotype came up a few times. The chain links TRBV4-3 to TRBJ2-6, with D uncertain. Deletions cut 6 bases from V and 0 bases from J, with 12 bases between. The CDR3 is 16 amino acids. From germline, CDR1 is LGHNA and CDR2 YSLEER. The CDR3 loop is CASREHESSGANVLTF. The CDR3 region has the DNA TGCGCCAGCAGAGAACATGAGAGCTCTGGGGCCAACGTCCTGACTTTC.

The chain has TRBV2 and TRBJ1-5; D perhaps matches TRBD1 (6 bases). V lost 3 bases to trimming and J lost 3 bases, with 12 bases between them. Germline V CDR1 and CDR2: SNHLY, FYNNEI. The CDR3 is 15 residues long. The CDR3 loop is CASSEPSGANQPQHF. The CDR3 nucleotides are TGTGCCAGCAGTGAGCCTTCAGGGGCCAATCAGCCCCAGCATTTT.

V gene TRBV2 combines with J gene TRBJ2-7; 10 bases map to TRBD2. With V trimmed by 4 bases and J by 7 bases, 7 bases remained unmatched. Germline CDR1 SNHLY, CDR2 FYNNEI. The CDR3 extends over 14 amino acids. CDR3 in DNA: TGTGCCAGCAGTGGTCTAGCGGGAGAGGAAGAGCAGTACTTC. Translated: CASSGLAGEEEQYF. The full variable domain, with the rest looked up from reference TRBV2 and TRBJ2-7, is EPEVTQTPSHQVTQMGQEVILRCVPISNHLYFYWYRQILGQKVEFLVSFYNNEISEKSEIFDDQFSVERPDGSNFTLKIRSTKLEDSAMYFCASSGLAGEEEQYFGPGTRLTVT.

The rearrangement links TRBV20-1 to TRBJ1-1; the D is unclear. Trimming pared 4 bases from V and 1 base from J, leaving 10 bases between. CDR1 DFQATT and CDR2 SNEGSKA come from the germline V gene (reference sequence). This CDR3 contains 13 residues. The CDR3 DNA sequence: TGCAGTGCTACAATCAACGAGAACACTGAAGCTTTCTTT. Translated: CSATINENTEAFF.

The rearrangement joins TRBV30 to TRBJ1-6; D not resolved. Looked up from germline, CDR1 is GTSNPN and CDR2 is SVGIG (reference sequence). The CDR3 is made up of 13 amino acids. Trimming removed 5 bases from V and 4 bases from J, with 9 bases in between. CDR3 coding DNA: TGTGCCTGGCCAAATAGGTATAATTCACCCCTCCACTTT. Translated: CAWPNRYNSPLHF. The full variable domain, completed using reference TRBV30 and TRBJ1-6, is SQTIHQWPATLVQPVGSPLSLECTVEGTSNPNLYWYRQAAGRGLQLLFYSVGIGQISSEVPQNLSASRPQDRQFILSSKKLLLSDSGFYLCAWPNRYNSPLHFGNGTRLTVT.